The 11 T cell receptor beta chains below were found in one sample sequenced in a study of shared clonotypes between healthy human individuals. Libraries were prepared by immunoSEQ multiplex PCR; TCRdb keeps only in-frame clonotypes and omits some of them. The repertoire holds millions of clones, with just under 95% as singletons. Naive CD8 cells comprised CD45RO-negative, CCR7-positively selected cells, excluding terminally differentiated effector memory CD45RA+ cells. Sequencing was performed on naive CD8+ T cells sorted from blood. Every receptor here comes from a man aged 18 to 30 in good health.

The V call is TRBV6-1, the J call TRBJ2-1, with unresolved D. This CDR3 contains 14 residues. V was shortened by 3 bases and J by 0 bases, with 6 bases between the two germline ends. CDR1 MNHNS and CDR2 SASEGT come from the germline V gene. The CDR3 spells CASSDRHSYNEQFF. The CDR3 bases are TGTGCCAGCAGTGACAGACACTCCTACAATGAGCAGTTCTTC.

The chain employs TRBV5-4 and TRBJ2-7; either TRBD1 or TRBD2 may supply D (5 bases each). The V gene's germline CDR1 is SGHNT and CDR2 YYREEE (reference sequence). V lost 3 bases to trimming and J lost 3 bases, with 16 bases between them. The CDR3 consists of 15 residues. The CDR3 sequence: CASSSLGTLGYEQYF. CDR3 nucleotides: TGTGCCAGCAGCTCCCTAGGGACGCTCGGCTACGAGCAGTACTTC.

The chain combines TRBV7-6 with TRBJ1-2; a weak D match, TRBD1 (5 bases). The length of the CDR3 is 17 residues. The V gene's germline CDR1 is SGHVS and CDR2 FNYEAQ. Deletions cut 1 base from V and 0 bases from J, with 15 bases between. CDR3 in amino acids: CASSLGAGLTTNYGYTF. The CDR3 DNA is TGTGCCAGCAGCTTAGGGGCAGGGTTAACCACTAACTATGGCTACACCTTC. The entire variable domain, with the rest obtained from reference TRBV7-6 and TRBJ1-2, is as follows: GAGVSQSPRYKVTKRGQDVALRCDPISGHVSLYWYRQALGQGPEFLTYFNYEAQQDKSGLPNDRFSAERPEGSISTLTIQRTEQRDSAMYRCASSLGAGLTTNYGYTFGSGTRLTVV.

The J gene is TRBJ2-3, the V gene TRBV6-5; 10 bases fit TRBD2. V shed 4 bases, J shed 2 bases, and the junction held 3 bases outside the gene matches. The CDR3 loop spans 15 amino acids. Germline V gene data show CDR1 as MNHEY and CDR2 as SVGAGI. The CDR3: CASSWTSGVTDTQYF. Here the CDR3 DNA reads TGTGCCAGCAGTTGGACTAGCGGAGTCACAGATACGCAGTATTTT.

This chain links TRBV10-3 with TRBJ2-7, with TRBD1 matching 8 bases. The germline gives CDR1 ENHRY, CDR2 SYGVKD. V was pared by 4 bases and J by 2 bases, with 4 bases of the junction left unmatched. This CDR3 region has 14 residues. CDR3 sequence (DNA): TGTGCCATCAGTGGGACAGGGCTGACCTACGAGCAGTACTTC. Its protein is CAISGTGLTYEQYF.

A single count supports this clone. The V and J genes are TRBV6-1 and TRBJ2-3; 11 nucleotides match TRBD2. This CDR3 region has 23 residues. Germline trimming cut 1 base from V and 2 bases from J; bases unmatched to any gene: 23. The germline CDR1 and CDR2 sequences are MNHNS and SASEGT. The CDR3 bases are TGTGCCAGCAGTGAAGTAAGAGGCTTGTCAGTGCTACTAGCGGGGGCCGACACAGATACGCAGTATTTT. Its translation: CASSEVRGLSVLLAGADTDTQYF.

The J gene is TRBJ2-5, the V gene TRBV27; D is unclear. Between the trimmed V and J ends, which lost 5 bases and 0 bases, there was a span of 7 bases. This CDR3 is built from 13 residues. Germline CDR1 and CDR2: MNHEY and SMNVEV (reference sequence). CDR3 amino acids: CASSPRDQETQYF. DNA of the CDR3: TGTGCCAGCAGTCCAAGGGACCAAGAGACCCAGTACTTC.

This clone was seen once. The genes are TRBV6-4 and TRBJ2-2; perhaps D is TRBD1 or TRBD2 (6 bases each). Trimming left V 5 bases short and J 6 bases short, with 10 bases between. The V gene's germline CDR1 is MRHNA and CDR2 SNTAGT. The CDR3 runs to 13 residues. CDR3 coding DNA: TGTGCCAGCAGTCCGAGGGGGGCCGGGGAGCTGTTTTTT. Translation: CASSPRGAGELFF.

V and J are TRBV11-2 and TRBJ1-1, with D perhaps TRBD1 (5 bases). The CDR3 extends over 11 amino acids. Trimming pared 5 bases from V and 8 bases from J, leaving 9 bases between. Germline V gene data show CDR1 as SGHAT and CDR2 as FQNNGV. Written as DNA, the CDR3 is TGTGCCAGCAGCCGGCGGGGGGAAGCTTTCTTT. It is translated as CASSRRGEAFF.

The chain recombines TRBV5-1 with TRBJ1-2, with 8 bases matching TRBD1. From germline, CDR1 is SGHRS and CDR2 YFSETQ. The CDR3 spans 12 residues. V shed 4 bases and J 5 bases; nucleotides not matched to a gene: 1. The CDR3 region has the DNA TGCGCCAGCAGCACAGGGGGATATGGCTACACCTTC. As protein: CASSTGGYGYTF.

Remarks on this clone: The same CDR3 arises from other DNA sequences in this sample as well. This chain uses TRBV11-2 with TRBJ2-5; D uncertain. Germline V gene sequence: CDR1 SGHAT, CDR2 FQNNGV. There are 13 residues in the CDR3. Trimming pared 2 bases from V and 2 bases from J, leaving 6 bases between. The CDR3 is CASSLRWQETQYF. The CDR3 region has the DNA TGTGCCAGCAGCTTACGTTGGCAAGAGACCCAGTACTTC.